This T cell receptor (beta chain) was profiled in a study of tumor-infiltrating lymphocytes in primary liver carcinoma. The overall study: Productive TCRbeta read counts per sample ran from roughly 3.6 to 7.5 million and were similar across tissue types. Whole-study findings and limits: Reduced overlap was seen in tumor-adjacent and tumor-blood pairs versus tumor region pairs.

This clonotype was detected ten times or more. Its specificity is not known. Unsorted bulk tissue of roughly 18-32 mg yielded co-extracted RNA and DNA. Total RNA amounting to roughly 0.5 ug was the source from which TCR beta cDNA was made with a constant-region primer. Generation of the TCR beta libraries relied on three nested multiplex PCR rounds using slightly modified ARM-PCR. TCRdb used MiXCR to reprocess the multiplex PCR reads, holding one entry per CDR3 protein. Of about 130,000 distinct CDR3 sequences in the sample, 64% were seen once. The sequencing sample was made of liver tumor tissue from sampling region 3. Sample subset: tumor region T3, left-lateral pole. The TCR comes from a woman in her fifties or sixties with primary liver carcinoma and hepatitis B virus infection.

CDR3 region: CASSPRGKEPLTEAFF. The DNA of the CDR3 is TGTGCCAGCAGCCCCAGGGGAAAAGAGCCTCTAACTGAAGCTTTCTTT. The chain uses TRBV7-8 and TRBJ1-1; perhaps TRBD1 as D (6 bases). The ends were cut back, 5 bases at V and 5 bases at J, with 21 bases in the middle. The CDR3 is made up of 16 amino acids. Germline V gene sequence: CDR1 SGHVS, CDR2 FQNEAQ.